These T cell receptor beta chains were read from a single sample in a study of blood T cell repertoires in COVID-19. This table comes from immunoSEQ multiplex PCR, and its TCRdb copy is limited to in-frame clones, with some not included. This sample has about 52,000 clones, with about 90% found just once. Sequenced sample: peripheral blood. The receptor set was obtained from a human donor with active COVID-19. The donor label of this sample is uncertain. CDR3s include the opening cysteine and the closing phenylalanine or tryptophan. The D gene is left open where the match is weak. Clone size is stated in some rows and not others, as once, few, many or a class when expanded.

NA,TRBV7-8,TRBJ1-1,NA,TGTGCCAGCAGCAGACTGCCTGAAGCTTTCTTT,CASSRLPEAFF
NA,TRBV3-1/TRBV3-2,TRBJ2-1,TRBD2,TGTGCCAGCAGCCGCACCGCCGGGACTACCCAAGGTCAGTTCTTC,CASSRTAGTTQGQFF
NA,TRBV2,TRBJ1-2,NA,TGTGCCAGCAGTAGAGAAAACTATGGCTACACCTTC,CASSRENYGYTF
NA,TRBV25-1,TRBJ2-3,NA,TGTGCCAGCAGTGACTATACTGGAAGGACAGCAGATACGCAGTATTTT,CASSDYTGRTADTQYF
NA,TRBV6-5,TRBJ1-3,NA,TGTGCCAGCACCCCGGACAGATTCTCTGGAAACACCATATATTTT,CASTPDRFSGNTIYF
NA,TRBV12-3/TRBV12-4,TRBJ2-7,NA,TGTGCCAGCAGTTTAGGCAGGGCTTACGAGCAGTACTTC,CASSLGRAYEQYF
NA,TRBV13,TRBJ2-1,TRBD2,TGTGCCAGCAGCCGGGGGGATTACAATGAGCAGTTCTTC,CASSRGDYNEQFF
NA,TRBV7-9,TRBJ1-1,NA,TGTGCCAGCAGCTTTGAGGTCAGGGTAGCTGAAGCTTTCTTT,CASSFEVRVAEAFF
once,TRBV7-2,TRBJ2-1,TRBD2,TGTGCCAGCAGTAGGACTAGACATCCACTTAGCTCCTACAATGAGCAGTTCTTC,CASSRTRHPLSSYNEQFF
few,TRBV7-3,TRBJ2-1,TRBD1,TGTGCCAGCAGTCCCGGACAGGGGAGGGACAATGAGCAGTTCTTC,CASSPGQGRDNEQFF
NA,TRBV24-1,TRBJ1-5,NA,TGTGCCACCAGTGATTCAGGGTCGGATCAGCCCCAGCATTTT,CATSDSGSDQPQHF
NA,TRBV7-2,TRBJ2-3,TRBD2,TGTGCCAGCAGATCCGGGACTAGCAATAGGGCAGATACGCAGTATTTT,CASRSGTSNRADTQYF
once,TRBV12-3/TRBV12-4,TRBJ1-1,NA,TGTGCCAGCACCTTCGTGGGGGGAACTGAAGCTTTCTTT,CASTFVGGTEAFF
NA,TRBV18,TRBJ2-5,NA,TGTGCCAGCTCACCACAGGGGGTATCTCAAGAGACCCAGTACTTC,CASSPQGVSQETQYF
NA,TRBV5-1,TRBJ1-3,NA,TGCGCCAGCAGCCCAGGAGGGTCGGGGTCCTCTGGAAACACCATATATTTT,CASSPGGSGSSGNTIYF
NA,TRBV21-1,TRBJ2-5,NA,TGTGCCAGCACCACCATACCAAGAAAACAGGGGATTATAGAGACCCAGTACTTC,CASTTIPRKQGIIETQYF
once,TRBV29-1,TRBJ2-5,TRBD2,TGCAGCGTTACTAGCGGGGGGCAGGGAGAGACCCAGTACTTC,CSVTSGGQGETQYF
NA,TRBV19,TRBJ1-2,TRBD1,TGTGCCAGTGAAGACAGGGCTGGAGTTAACTATGGCTACACCTTC,CASEDRAGVNYGYTF
NA,TRBV11-2,TRBJ1-5,NA,TGTGCCAGCAGCCTTAGCGACAGGAGCAATCAGCCCCAGCATTTT,CASSLSDRSNQPQHF
NA,TRBV12-3/TRBV12-4,TRBJ2-1,NA,TGTGCCAGCATGCGGCCCTCCTACAATGAGCAGTTCTTC,CASMRPSYNEQFF
NA,TRBV14,TRBJ1-1,NA,TGTGCCAGCAGCCAAGATCGAACAGGATCGAGTGCTGAAGCTTTCTTT,CASSQDRTGSSAEAFF
NA,TRBV7-9,TRBJ2-4,NA,TGTGCCAGCAGCCCCCCTTACCGGTTAGCCAAAAACATTCAGTACTTC,CASSPPYRLAKNIQYF
NA,TRBV2,TRBJ2-5,NA,TGTGCCAGCAGTGAGGCCTTTTCGGGGCAAGAGACCCAGTACTTC,CASSEAFSGQETQYF
NA,TRBV7-9,TRBJ2-7,TRBD1,TGTGCCAGCAGCTTAGCCGACAGGGCCTACGAGCAGTACTTC,CASSLADRAYEQYF
NA,TRBV6-6,TRBJ2-7,TRBD1,TGTGCCAGCAGTCCGACAGGGGACTACGAGCAGTACTTC,CASSPTGDYEQYF